This TCR beta chain was captured in a study of blood T cell repertoires in COVID-19. At the level of the study: The United States, Italy and Spain supplied acute and convalescent COVID-19 samples. Sources were T cells, B-cell-depleted T cells, or PBMCs; the material itself was cDNA or gDNA.

In the original analysis: Nucleated cell counts were estimated from reference gene primer amplification. This table comes from immunoSEQ multiplex PCR, and its TCRdb copy is limited to in-frame clones, with some not included. For V, J and clone size, that table is used; D and trimming come from the DNA. The data show 220,000 or so clones, about 80% seen once. Regarding this clone: The junction departs from germline at one end; a sequencing error may be responsible.

The sequence was collected from a woman aged 25 to 39 who had recovered from COVID-19. Sample: peripheral blood.

The DNA of the CDR3 is TGCACTAGCGGGAGGGAGAACGAGCAGTACTTC. Translating it yields CTSGRENEQYF. The chain combines TRBV2 with TRBJ2-7, with 13 bases that match TRBD2. This CDR3 is 11 amino acids long. The germline V gene has CDR1 SNHLY and CDR2 FYNNEI.